A single sample gave rise to the 14 T cell receptor beta chains below, sequenced in a study of radiotherapy plus CTLA-4 blockade in lung cancer. The method was immunoSEQ multiplex PCR; TCRdb's version includes in-frame clones alone and lacks a portion of them. The sample carries about 97,000 clones, approximately 72% recorded once. The specimen comprised peripheral blood, sampled from a patient treated with radiotherapy plus ipilimumab. These TCRs come from a human donor with non-small cell lung cancer who had a partial response to radiotherapy plus ipilimumab. Some clones in this sample may be carry-over from other donors' samples.

The rearrangement uses TRBV18 and TRBJ2-7; 10 bases match TRBD1. This CDR3 spans 15 amino acids. Germline CDR1 reads KGHSH; CDR2 reads LQKENI. The trim removed 3 bases at V and 2 bases at J, leaving 4 bases unmatched. The CDR3 region is CASSPRQGAPYEQYF. As DNA, the CDR3 is TGTGCCAGCTCACCCCGACAGGGGGCCCCCTACGAGCAGTACTTC.

This clone has a handful of counts. This chain links TRBV29-1 with TRBJ1-2; the match to TRBD1 covers 7 bases. This CDR3 region has 11 residues. The germline V gene has CDR1 SQVTM and CDR2 ANQGSEA. The junction had 5 bases not matched to a gene; V was cut back by 6 bases and J by 7 bases. The CDR3 region is CSVDRATGYTF. The CDR3 DNA sequence: TGCAGCGTAGACAGGGCAACTGGCTACACCTTC.

The table lists this clone with a few counts. In DNA form, the CDR3 reads TGTGCCAGCAGTGAGTTGGACACCATATATTTT. This codes for CASSELDTIYF. This chain uses TRBV28 with TRBJ1-3; D not certain. The CDR3 is made up of 11 amino acids. Per germline, CDR1 MDHEN and CDR2 SYDVKM. Trimming cost V 5 bases and J 8 bases, with 7 bases left between them. Variable domain in full (rest from reference TRBV28 and TRBJ1-3): DVKVTQSSRYLVKRTGEKVFLECVQDMDHENMFWYRQDPGLGLRLIYFSYDVKMKEKGDIPEGYSVSREKKERFSLILESASTNQTSMYLCASSELDTIYFGEGSWLTVV.

This sequence joins TRBV7-2 and TRBJ2-7; D uncertain. This CDR3 is 14 amino acids long. V dropped 5 bases and J dropped 6 bases, with 17 bases sitting between them. CDR1 is SGHTA, CDR2 FQGNSA, per germline. CDR3 sequence: CASSPGRLTSEQYF. CDR3 DNA sequence: TGTGCCAGCAGCCCAGGCCGGTTAACTTCCGAGCAGTACTTC.

This clone came up once. The chain carries TRBV7-9 and TRBJ2-2; TRBD2 is a possible D gene (6 bases). Per the germline V gene, CDR1 is SEHNR and CDR2 is FQNEAQ (reference sequence). The CDR3 loop spans 13 amino acids. The V end lost 6 bases, the J end lost 5 bases, and 10 bases lay between the germline ends. CDR3 sequence reads: CASSRLVTGELFF. The DNA of the CDR3 is TGTGCCAGCAGTCGACTAGTGACCGGGGAGCTGTTTTTT.

The chain employs TRBV11-3 and TRBJ2-3, with 12 positions matching TRBD2. CDR1 is SGHNT, CDR2 YENEEA, per germline. The trim removed 1 base at V and 5 bases at J, leaving 7 bases unmatched. The CDR3 is 17 amino acids. The CDR3 sequence is CASSLVSTSGGQDTQYF. In DNA form, the CDR3 reads TGTGCCAGCAGCTTAGTCTCGACTAGCGGGGGCCAAGATACGCAGTATTTT. Drawing the rest from reference TRBV11-3 and TRBJ2-3, the complete variable domain is EAGVVQSPRYKIIEKKQPVAFWCNPISGHNTLYWYLQNLGQGPELLIRYENEEAVDDSQLPKDRFSAERLKGVDSTLKIQPAELGDSAVYLCASSLVSTSGGQDTQYFGPGTRLTVL.

This chain uses TRBV25-1 with TRBJ1-2; 8 nucleotides line up with TRBD1. CDR3 length equals 12 residues. Germline CDR1 MGHDK, CDR2 SYGVNS. Unmatched junction bases numbered 4, after V lost 11 bases and J lost 2 bases. The chain's CDR3 is CAVGTGNYGYTF. DNA of the CDR3: TGTGCCGTCGGGACAGGAAACTATGGCTACACCTTC.

The V gene is TRBV2, the J gene TRBJ1-6; D might be TRBD1 (5 bases). V was trimmed by 8 bases and J by 7 bases, leaving 15 bases between them. There are 14 residues in the CDR3. CDR1 and CDR2 (germline): SNHLY, FYNNEI. The CDR3 bases are TGTGCCAGCGAGAGAAGGGGAAACAATTCACCCCTCCACTTT. It translates to CASERRGNNSPLHF.

This clone appeared a few times. The chain recombines TRBV6-6 with TRBJ2-7; TRBD1 aligns across 7 bases. The CDR3 contains 15 residues. The V gene end was trimmed by 6 bases and the J gene end by 3 bases; junction bases not matched to a gene: 11. Germline V CDR1 and CDR2: MNHNY, SVGAGI (reference sequence). The CDR3 DNA reads as TGTGCCAGCAGACGGACCGGGACAGAAAACTACGAGCAGTACTTC. Translation gives CASRRTGTENYEQYF.

This clone was counted only a few times. The CDR3 here is CASRASGGGKYNEQFF. As DNA, the CDR3 is TGTGCCAGCAGGGCTAGCGGGGGGGGGAAGTACAATGAGCAGTTCTTC. The chain is built from TRBV28 and TRBJ2-1; 12 bases match TRBD2. Trimming took 6 bases from V and 4 from J; bases not matched to a gene: 7. The CDR3 consists of 16 residues. The germline gives CDR1 MDHEN, CDR2 SYDVKM.

The chain employs TRBV2 and TRBJ2-3; D is perhaps TRBD1 (6 bases). Germline lookup yields CDR1 SNHLY and CDR2 FYNNEI. Trimming cost V 4 bases and J 2 bases, with 13 bases left between them. The CDR3 is 15 residues long. CDR3: CASSGSTGNTDTQYF. The CDR3, as DNA: TGTGCCAGCAGTGGTTCAACAGGGAACACAGATACGCAGTATTTT.

The chain recombines TRBV6-1 with TRBJ2-7, with TRBD1 matching 7 bases. The CDR3 runs 14 residues. Germline V gene lookup returns CDR1 MNHNS and CDR2 SASEGT. Germline trimming cut 6 bases from V and 1 base from J; bases unmatched to any gene: 6. The CDR3 is CASSPDRVSYEQYF. The DNA of the CDR3 is TGTGCCAGCAGCCCTGACAGGGTGTCCTACGAGCAGTACTTC.

This rearrangement joins TRBV9 to TRBJ2-3, with D unclear. The germline V gene has CDR1 SGDLS and CDR2 YYNGEE. Trimming left V 4 bases short and J 1 base short, with 16 bases between. CDR3 size: 16 residues. CDR3 loop: CASSPSSFYGTDTQYF. The CDR3 DNA sequence: TGTGCCAGCAGCCCGAGCTCTTTTTACGGCACAGATACGCAGTATTTT.

This clone was detected a few times. The chain recombines TRBV4-1 with TRBJ2-1, with D uncertain. This CDR3 has 15 amino acids. Per the germline V gene, CDR1 is MGHRA and CDR2 is YSYEKL. The ends were cut back, 4 bases at V and 7 bases at J, with 17 bases in the middle. CDR3 amino acids: CASSPLGSSLNEQFF. For the CDR3, the DNA is TGCGCCAGCAGCCCGCTGGGCTCGAGCCTTAATGAGCAGTTCTTC.